Here is one TCR beta chain with its context. The entry originates in a study of T cells of healthy individuals. A single record per CDR3 protein comes from TCRdb applying MiXCR to the 5' RACE reads. The sample carries approximately 52,000 distinct CDR3 sequences, approximately 14% recorded once. V lost 2 bases and J 9 bases, leaving 12 bases between the germline ends. Germline V gene data show CDR1 as SGHNT and CDR2 as YYREEE (reference sequence). This CDR3 contains 13 residues. The genes are TRBV5-4 and TRBJ2-1; no clear D. The clonotype comes from a human donor in good health. As DNA, the CDR3 is TGTGCCAGCAGCTTTGGGCTAGGCAGTGAGCAGTTCTTC. Protein: CASSFGLGSEQFF.